These 19 T cell receptor beta chains originate from one sample sequenced in a study of T cells after yellow fever vaccination. TCRdb passed the 5' RACE reads through MiXCR, listing each CDR3 protein once. The sample contains 120,000 or so distinct CDR3 sequences, 13% to 15% of which appear only once. This material consisted of CD8+ T cells sorted from PBMCs, taken 5 days after the yellow fever booster vaccination. The source of these receptors is a man between 18 and 35 years old who received the YFV17D yellow fever vaccine.

J is TRBJ2-3 and V is TRBV12-3 or TRBV12-4; TRBD1 matches at 9 bases. With V trimmed by 5 bases and J by 4 bases, 7 bases remained unmatched. This CDR3 spans 15 amino acids. This chain's CDR3 is CASSRRTGEADTQYF. CDR3 coding DNA: TGTGCCAGCAGTCGGAGGACAGGGGAGGCAGATACGCAGTATTTT.

The V and J genes are TRBV20-1 and TRBJ2-7, with TRBD1 as a possible D gene (6 bases). Germline V gives CDR1 DFQATT, CDR2 SNEGSKA (reference sequence). V lost 6 bases, J lost 3 bases, and 18 bases lay in between. CDR3 length equals 14 residues. CDR3 residues: CSATPSGHYYEQYV. The DNA of the CDR3 is TGCAGTGCAACCCCTTCGGGACACTACTACGAGCAGTACGTC.

V usage is TRBV5-4 and J usage is TRBJ2-7, with TRBD1 identical over 7 bases. Trimming took 5 bases from V and 3 from J; bases not matched to a gene: 11. Germline V gene data show CDR1 as SGHNT and CDR2 as YYREEE (reference sequence). The CDR3 sequence is 15 residues long. The CDR3 region has the DNA TGTGCCAGCAGTCATCCGGGACAGCCCCACTACGAGCAGTACTTC. Translating it yields CASSHPGQPHYEQYF.

The table lists this clonotype with many counts. This chain links TRBV5-6 with TRBJ2-3; D is undetermined. CDR1 SGHDT and CDR2 YYEEEE come from the germline V gene. The V and J ends lost 0 bases and 8 bases respectively, with 10 bases between them. The CDR3 has 13 amino acids. The CDR3 nucleotides are TGTGCCAGCAGCTTGGGGGGTCACGGTACGCAGTATTTT. Translation: CASSLGGHGTQYF.

This clonotype was seen only a few times. V and J are TRBV10-3 and TRBJ2-3; D gene ambiguous. Germline CDR1 is ENHRY and CDR2 is SYGVKD. The CDR3 is made up of 17 amino acids. V lost 10 bases, J lost 1 base, and 24 bases lay in between. DNA for the CDR3: TGTGCCACCGAGCCGAGTGCCGGCCCCCCAGGCACAGATACGCAGTATTTT. Translation gives CATEPSAGPPGTDTQYF.

This clonotype was seen only a few times. The rearrangement uses TRBV7-2 and TRBJ2-3; 10 bases align to TRBD1. This CDR3 has 17 residues. V gave up 1 base and J gave up 5 bases; unmatched junction bases: 9. Per germline, CDR1 SGHTA and CDR2 FQGNSA. The CDR3 spells CASSLGDGTGDRDTQYF. CDR3 nucleotides: TGTGCCAGCAGCTTAGGCGACGGGACAGGGGATCGAGATACGCAGTATTTT.

This clonotype showed up just a few times. The J gene is TRBJ1-1, the V gene TRBV12-3 or TRBV12-4, with D hard to call. Trimming removed 3 bases from V and 10 bases from J, with 15 bases in between. The CDR3 has 13 amino acids. The CDR3 DNA reads as TGTGCCAGCAGTTTCAGCTCCTTTAAAGGAGCTTTCTTT. Its protein product is CASSFSSFKGAFF.

The chain links TRBV2 to TRBJ1-2, with D perhaps matching TRBD1 (6 bases). This CDR3 spans 15 amino acids. Trimming left V 11 bases short and J 2 bases short, with 21 bases between. Germline-derived CDR1 and CDR2 are SNHLY and FYNNEI. The CDR3 loop reads CASQMGHAVNYGYTF. As DNA, the CDR3 is TGTGCCTCCCAAATGGGACATGCAGTCAACTATGGCTACACCTTC.

This clonotype was seen a few times. This chain joins TRBV12-5 and TRBJ2-5; D could derive from TRBD1 or TRBD2 (6 bases each). CDR3 size: 14 residues. Trimming removed 2 bases from V and 5 bases from J, with 12 bases in between. Germline V gene data show CDR1 as LGHNT and CDR2 as FRNRAP. In DNA, the CDR3 is TGTGCTAGTGGTTTGACGGACAGCGGGGAGACCCAGTACTTC. This sequence encodes CASGLTDSGETQYF. The full variable domain, its missing parts supplied by reference TRBV12-5 and TRBJ2-5, is DARVTQTPRHKVTEMGQEVTMRCQPILGHNTVFWYRQTMMQGLELLAYFRNRAPLDDSGMPKDRFSAEMPDATLATLKIQPSEPRDSAVYFCASGLTDSGETQYFGPGTRLLVL.

The CDR3 DNA reads TGTGCCAGCAGCCGGGACATTATGAACACTGAAGCTTTCTTT. Translation: CASSRDIMNTEAFF. This chain joins TRBV6-2 or TRBV6-3 and TRBJ1-1, with D maybe TRBD1 (6 bases). The CDR3 is made up of 14 amino acids. With 6 bases removed from V and 0 bases from J, the gap between germline ends came to 11 bases. CDR1 and CDR2 (germline): MNHEY, SVGEGT.

This clonotype appeared a few times. The V gene is TRBV11-1, the J gene TRBJ2-7; D remains unclear. This CDR3 region has 14 residues. The V gene lost 1 base and the J gene lost 0 bases, with 7 bases spanning the gap. Germline CDR1 and CDR2: SGHAT and FQDESV (reference sequence). CDR3 sequence (DNA): TGTGCCAGCAGCTTAGAAGGCAGCTCCTACGAGCAGTACTTC. It encodes CASSLEGSSYEQYF.

This clonotype was recorded at least ten times. This sequence joins TRBV5-6 and TRBJ2-7, with 8 nucleotides matching TRBD1. CDR1 is SGHDT, CDR2 YYEEEE, per germline. Trimming removed 4 bases from V and 2 bases from J; junction bases left unmatched: 14. The CDR3 is 17 residues long. The chain's CDR3 is CASSPGVDREVPYEQYV. Written as DNA, the CDR3 is TGTGCCAGCAGCCCCGGCGTGGACAGGGAGGTCCCCTACGAGCAGTACGTC.

The chain combines TRBV5-1 with TRBJ2-7; D might be TRBD1 (6 bases). CDR3 length: 12 residues. Germline lookup yields CDR1 SGHRS and CDR2 YFSETQ. Between the trimmed V and J ends, which lost 4 bases and 3 bases, there was a span of 8 bases. The DNA for the CDR3 is TGCGCCAGCAGCAGGGGGAACTACGAGCAGTACTTC. This translates into CASSRGNYEQYF.

V is TRBV4-1 and J is TRBJ1-3, with D unclear. Germline loops: CDR1 MGHRA, CDR2 YSYEKL. The CDR3 consists of 14 residues. Trimming pared 0 bases from V and 2 bases from J, leaving 5 bases between. The DNA of the CDR3 is TGCGCCAGCAGCCAAGATATCCCTGGAAACACCATATATTTT. The encoded protein is CASSQDIPGNTIYF.

This chain uses TRBV4-1 with TRBJ2-2, with D uncertain. V shed 6 bases and J shed 6 bases, with 11 bases lying between them. Per the germline V gene, CDR1 is MGHRA and CDR2 is YSYEKL. CDR3 length: 13 residues. The CDR3 loop is CASSLTGPGELFF. The CDR3 DNA is TGCGCCAGCAGTCTGACCGGACCCGGGGAGCTGTTTTTT.

V is TRBV29-1 and J is TRBJ2-1, with D unclear. V shed 7 bases and J shed 3 bases, with 13 bases lying between them. Germline loops: CDR1 SQVTM, CDR2 ANQGSEA. The CDR3 is 13 residues long. Here the CDR3 reads CSGNTLRYNEQFF. The CDR3 DNA follows: TGCAGCGGGAACACCTTACGCTACAATGAGCAGTTCTTC.

The V and J genes are TRBV20-1 and TRBJ2-3; 8 bases are a match to TRBD2. In germline, CDR1 is DFQATT, CDR2 SNEGSKA (reference sequence). The trim removed 5 bases at V and 2 bases at J, leaving 9 bases unmatched. This CDR3 contains 15 residues. CDR3 nucleotides: TGCAGTGCTGGAAACGGGGGGGGACCCACAGATACGCAGTATTTT. This encodes CSAGNGGGPTDTQYF.

The chain uses TRBV10-3 and TRBJ2-1, with TRBD1 identical over 9 bases. CDR3 length: 18 amino acids. From germline, CDR1 is ENHRY and CDR2 SYGVKD. With 0 bases clipped from V and 5 bases from J, the junction kept 11 bases outside the gene matches. CDR3 loop: CAISESIMGTGYHNEQFF. The CDR3 DNA reads TGTGCCATCAGTGAGTCGATTATGGGGACAGGGTATCACAATGAGCAGTTCTTC.

The chain carries TRBV7-2 and TRBJ1-5, with D possibly TRBD1 on 5 matching bases. Germline-derived CDR1 and CDR2 are SGHTA and FQGNSA. Deletions cut 2 bases from V and 4 bases from J, with 15 bases between. The CDR3 is made up of 16 amino acids. The CDR3 reads CASSLLAGSINQPQHF. DNA for the CDR3: TGTGCCAGCAGCTTACTCGCAGGGTCGATAAATCAGCCCCAGCATTTT.